These 19 T cell receptor beta chains were all obtained from the same sample, sequenced in a study of T cell clonality in common variable immunodeficiency. TCRdb's copy holds only in-frame clones and misses some; the assay was immunoSEQ multiplex PCR. The sample offers about 52,000 clones and no singletons, the top ten holding about 1.7%. Sequencing was done on a sample of peripheral blood mononuclear cells. The origin of the receptors is a person aged 18-69 years in good health.

Ten or more counts support this clone. The DNA ends 3 residues before the CDR3 does, and the rest of the CDR3 is filled in from the germline J gene. This rearrangement joins TRBV9 to TRBJ1-1; D is perhaps TRBD1 (5 bases). The CDR3 extends over 13 amino acids. CDR1 and CDR2 from the germline V gene are SGDLS and YYNGEE. V was trimmed by 3 bases and J by 1 base, leaving 7 bases between them. The sequenced part of the CDR3 DNA is TGTGCCAGCAGCGACACAGGGAACACTGAA. The encoded protein is CASSDTGNTE. The CDR3, in full, reads CASSDTGNTEAFF.

About this clone: The observed sequence ends 3 residues before the CDR3 terminus, with the missing tail filled in from the germline J gene. V is TRBV7-2 and J is TRBJ1-2; no clear D gene. This CDR3 is built from 12 residues. V gave up 2 bases and J gave up 2 bases, with 3 bases separating them. Per germline, CDR1 SGHTA and CDR2 FQGNSA. The CDR3 sequence is CASSLLNYGYTF. CDR3 bases read: TGTGCCAGCAGCTTATTAAACTATGGC.

This clone was detected ten times or more. The read halts 3 residues ahead of the CDR3 end, with the missing end drawn from the germline J gene. V is TRBV20-1 and J is TRBJ1-2; D remains unclear. V was cut by 1 base and J by 4 bases, with 19 bases left in between. Looked up from germline, CDR1 is DFQATT and CDR2 is SNEGSKA (reference sequence). The CDR3 runs to 16 residues. The CDR3 DNA, read in part, is TGCAGTGCTAGAGTTTGGGCGCAAACTGCCGCCTATGGC. Protein sequence: CSARVWAQTAAYG. In full, the CDR3 reads CSARVWAQTAAYGYTF.

The table lists this clone with many counts. The read terminates 3 residues before the CDR3 end, so the remaining end is supplied by the germline J gene. The V and J genes are TRBV20-1 and TRBJ2-3, with a weak D call TRBD1 (6 bases). Trimming pared 6 bases from V and 5 bases from J, leaving 24 bases between. This CDR3 spans 16 amino acids. Germline V gene lookup returns CDR1 DFQATT and CDR2 SNEGSKA (reference sequence). The part of the CDR3 DNA that was read is TGCAGTGCCAAGACCTACGGGACAATCGTAAGAGATACG. It codes for CSAKTYGTIVRDT. The whole CDR3 is CSAKTYGTIVRDTQYF.

This clone was detected many times. The CDR3 goes on 3 residues after the read ends, and that part is filled in from the germline J gene. This chain uses TRBV13 with TRBJ1-2; 7 bases agree with TRBD1. Germline lookup yields CDR1 PRHDT and CDR2 FYEKMQ (reference sequence). V shed 2 bases, J shed 4 bases, and the junction held 4 bases outside the gene matches. This CDR3 region has 14 residues. CDR3 DNA (partial): TGTGCCAGCAGCTTAAGAGGGGGCAGCTATGGC. Its translation is CASSLRGGSYG. The whole CDR3 is CASSLRGGSYGYTF.

Note on this clone: The missing CDR3 end, 3 residues past where the read stops, is filled in from the germline J gene. The gene calls are TRBV5-1 and TRBJ1-2; TRBD1 might be the D (5 bases). Germline lookup yields CDR1 SGHRS and CDR2 YFSETQ. The CDR3 extends over 13 amino acids. The sequenced part of the CDR3 DNA is TGCGCCAGCAGCTTTATCAGGGAGAGCATC. The encoded protein is CASSFIRESI. The complete CDR3 sequence is CASSFIRESIYTF. Based on the CDR3 plus reference TRBV5-1 and TRBJ1-2, the full variable domain is KAGVTQTPRYLIKTRGQQVTLSCSPISGHRSVSWYQQTPGQGLQFLFEYFSETQRNKGNFPGRFSGRQFSNSRSEMNVSTLELGDSALYLCASSFIRESIYTFGSGTRLTVV.

This clone has just a few counts. Sequencing ends 3 residues short of the CDR3 end; the germline J gene provides the rest. The rearrangement joins TRBV7-9 to TRBJ2-2; D might be TRBD1 (6 bases). Germline-derived CDR1 and CDR2 are SEHNR and FQNEAQ (reference sequence). The CDR3 is 15 amino acids. The covered CDR3 bases are TGTGCCAGCAGCTTAGTAGGCAGGGGATATGAAAAG. Translation: CASSLVGRGYEK. The full CDR3 protein reads CASSLVGRGYEKLFF. The full variable domain, rest sourced from reference TRBV7-9 and TRBJ2-2, is DTGVSQNPRHKITKRGQNVTFRCDPISEHNRLYWYRQTLGQGPEFLTYFQNEAQLEKSRLLSDRFSAERPKGSFSTLEIQRTEQGDSAMYLCASSLVGRGYEKLFFGEGSRLTVL.

This clone was counted at least ten times. Read coverage stops 3 residues before the CDR3 terminus; the germline J gene supplies the remainder. The V and J genes are TRBV6-2 or TRBV6-3 and TRBJ2-7; 8 positions match TRBD1. In germline, CDR1 is MNHEY, CDR2 SVGEGT. The CDR3 is 13 residues long. J was trimmed by 4 bases and V by 6 bases; bases with no gene match: 5. Partial CDR3 DNA: TGTGCCAGCAGCCACCGACAGGGGTACGAG. Translated, it gives CASSHRQGYE. The full-length CDR3 reads as CASSHRQGYEQYF.

This clone was seen at least ten times. The covered CDR3 bases are TGTGCCAGCAGCTCGGGGACTAGCGGGCGGGAGACC. Translated, it gives CASSSGTSGRET. The whole CDR3 protein is CASSSGTSGRETQYF. This chain connects TRBV7-6 to TRBJ2-5, with TRBD2 matching over 12 bases. The DNA ends 3 residues before the CDR3 does, and the rest of the CDR3 is filled in from the germline J gene. Germline trimming cut 4 bases from V and 5 bases from J; bases unmatched to any gene: 5. The V gene's germline CDR1 is SGHVS and CDR2 FNYEAQ. There are 15 residues in the CDR3.

This clone has ten or more counts. With the read ending 3 residues before the CDR3 end, the germline J gene is used to fill in that end. The V gene is TRBV20-1, the J gene TRBJ2-3; D remains ambiguous. V was cut by 6 bases and J by 1 base, with 17 bases left in between. The CDR3 consists of 15 residues. Germline lookup yields CDR1 DFQATT and CDR2 SNEGSKA (reference sequence). The CDR3 spells CSARKAGPRTDTQYF. The sequenced CDR3 bases are TGCAGTGCCCGCAAGGCAGGCCCTCGCACAGATACG.

This clone was counted at least ten times. The sequenced part of the CDR3 DNA is TGTGCCAGTAACGACAGGCGGGGGCTCTATAATTCACCC. Encoded protein: CASNDRRGLYNSP. The full CDR3 is CASNDRRGLYNSPLHF. V is TRBV19 and J is TRBJ1-6; possibly TRBD1 for D (6 bases). The CDR3 end is not reached by the read, which stops 3 residues before it; the germline J gene fills it in. CDR1 and CDR2 from the germline V gene are LNHDA and SQIVND (reference sequence). The V end lost 7 bases, the J end lost 3 bases, and 16 bases lay between the germline ends. The CDR3 consists of 16 residues.

This clone has ten or more counts. The sequenced fragment ends 3 residues before the CDR3 boundary, so the rest is inferred from the germline J gene. The rearrangement links TRBV7-9 to TRBJ2-4; D not resolved. CDR1 SEHNR and CDR2 FQNEAQ come from the germline V gene (reference sequence). This CDR3 spans 13 amino acids. Trimming pared 0 bases from V and 5 bases from J, leaving 5 bases between. The CDR3 bases that were read are TGTGCCAGCAGCTTAGCCAGAGAAAACATT. This codes for CASSLARENI. The CDR3 reads in full as CASSLARENIQYF.

This clone was counted between two and nine times. The read falls 3 residues short of the CDR3 end, and the missing part is taken from the germline J gene. The genes are TRBV11-2 and TRBJ2-7; 11 nucleotides align to TRBD1. Germline V gene lookup returns CDR1 SGHAT and CDR2 FQNNGV. The length of the CDR3 is 14 residues. Trimming removed 5 bases from V and 5 bases from J; junction bases left unmatched: 5. CDR3 DNA, as far as it was read: TGTGCCAGCAGCCCCGGACAGGGGGCCCACGAG. Translated: CASSPGQGAHE. The CDR3 in full is CASSPGQGAHEQYF.

The sample holds many counts of this clone. The sequence runs out 3 residues before the end of the CDR3; the remainder is reconstructed from the germline J gene. The V and J genes are TRBV19 and TRBJ1-1; possible D gene TRBD1, 6 bases. The CDR3 loop spans 13 amino acids. The germline CDR1 and CDR2 sequences are LNHDA and SQIVND (reference sequence). Trimming left V 4 bases short and J 3 bases short, with 9 bases between. This CDR3 reads CASSKNRDTEAFF. The sequenced CDR3 bases are TGTGCCAGTAGTAAAAACAGGGACACTGAA.

In its sample, this clone was seen many times. The read terminates 3 residues before the CDR3 end, so the remaining end is supplied by the germline J gene. The J gene is TRBJ2-5, the V gene TRBV7-2, with TRBD1 as a possible D gene (5 bases). The CDR3 covers 13 residues. CDR1 SGHTA and CDR2 FQGNSA come from the germline V gene. Trimming removed 5 bases at V and 5 bases at J, with 12 bases between. The CDR3 bases that were read are TGTGCCAGCAGCCCCCTCAGGGCGGAGACC. It codes for CASSPLRAET. In full, the CDR3 is CASSPLRAETQYF.

This clone appeared many times. With the read ending 3 residues before the CDR3 end, the germline J gene is used to fill in that end. The chain joins TRBV29-1 to TRBJ2-2; 8 positions match TRBD1. CDR3 size: 14 residues. Germline CDR1 and CDR2: SQVTM and ANQGSEA. The CDR3 loop is CSAGQGEAHSPLFF. The sequenced part of the CDR3 DNA is TGCAGCGCCGGACAGGGAGAGGCCCATTCACCG.

This clone was observed at least ten times. From the germline J gene comes the end of the CDR3, since the read stops 3 residues before it. The chain combines TRBV7-2 with TRBJ1-5; 10 bases fit TRBD1. J was trimmed by 5 bases and V by 5 bases; bases with no gene match: 6. Germline assignment: CDR1 SGHTA and CDR2 FQGNSA. The CDR3 contains 15 residues. This CDR3 is CASSLRTGGDQPQHF. CDR3 bases read: TGTGCCAGCAGCCTAAGGACAGGGGGAGATCAGCCC. Filled out from reference TRBV7-2 and TRBJ1-5, the complete variable domain reads GAGVSQSPSNKVTEKGKDVELRCDPISGHTALYWYRQSLGQGLEFLIYFQGNSAPDKSGLPSDRFSAERTGGSVSTLTIQRTQQEDSAVYLCASSLRTGGDQPQHFGDGTRLSIL.

This clone has ten or more counts. Partial CDR3 DNA: TGCAGTGCTAGAGGGGGGGTAACGCCCTACGAG. Protein product: CSARGGVTPYE. The whole CDR3 sequence is CSARGGVTPYEQYF. The chain links TRBV20-1 to TRBJ2-7; TRBD2 is a possible D gene (6 bases). The read falls 3 residues short of the CDR3 end, and the missing part is taken from the germline J gene. V was pared by 1 base and J by 2 bases, with 12 bases between. The CDR3 has 14 amino acids. CDR1 and CDR2 from the germline V gene are DFQATT and SNEGSKA (reference sequence).

This clone has a count of ten or more. The CDR3 end falls 3 residues outside the read, so it is completed with the germline J gene. The chain carries TRBV20-1 and TRBJ2-3; D perhaps matches TRBD1 (5 bases). Looked up from germline, CDR1 is DFQATT and CDR2 is SNEGSKA (reference sequence). The V end lost 6 bases, the J end lost 0 bases, and 13 bases lay between the germline ends. The CDR3 has 14 residues. CDR3 DNA, as far as it was read: TGCAGTGCCAAACAGGTCCCTAGCACAGATACG. Protein product: CSAKQVPSTDT. The whole CDR3 region reads CSAKQVPSTDTQYF.